One sample yielded the 27 T cell receptor beta chains listed below, sequenced in a study of vaccination and CD4 T cells after COVID-19. Described treatment: roughly 10-day PBMC culture with coronavirus spike peptide pools or control peptides (ViraFEST assay). Once obtained from cultured CD4+ T cells, the DNA was sequenced using the Oncomine TCR Beta short-read assay. Each CDR3 protein is one row after TCRdb ran MiXCR on the PCR reads. The table records more than 7,500 distinct CDR3 sequences, 50% to 60% of them present only once. Antigens of these TCRs are unknown. Sequenced: CD4+ T cells from blood, cultured in vitro. These receptors originate from a human donor who had recovered from COVID-19.

The chain links TRBV6-2 or TRBV6-3 to TRBJ1-1; D is possibly TRBD1 (6 bases). The CDR3 length is 13 residues. Per germline, CDR1 MNHEY and CDR2 SVGEGT. V lost 7 bases and J 8 bases, leaving 17 bases between the germline ends. The DNA for the CDR3 is TGTGCCAGCAATATCCGGGACATGAGAGAAGCTTTCTTT. Translating it yields CASNIRDMREAFF.

This chain uses TRBV11-1 with TRBJ1-2; 7 bases align to TRBD1. CDR1 SGHAT and CDR2 FQDESV come from the germline V gene (reference sequence). The V and J ends lost 1 base and 6 bases, in that order; junction bases with no gene match: 8. The CDR3 runs 15 residues. CDR3 sequence (DNA): TGTGCCAGCAGCTTAGAGGACAGGCAGACGGATGGCTACACCTTC. It specifies CASSLEDRQTDGYTF. Complete variable domain (other parts from reference TRBV11-1 and TRBJ1-2): EAEVAQSPRYKITEKSQAVAFWCDPISGHATLYWYRQILGQGPELLVQFQDESVVDDSQLPKDRFSAERLKGVDSTLKIQPAELGDSAMYLCASSLEDRQTDGYTFGSGTRLTVV.

V is TRBV6-1 and J is TRBJ2-3, with TRBD2 identical over 7 bases. The V segment lost 8 bases and the J segment 3 bases; nucleotides outside the gene matches: 11. Germline assignment: CDR1 MNHNS and CDR2 SASEGT. The CDR3 covers 15 residues. CDR3 loop: CASAFNTGGTDTQYF. The CDR3 nucleotides are TGTGCCAGCGCCTTTAACACGGGGGGAACAGATACGCAGTATTTT.

The chain uses TRBV4-3 and TRBJ1-1, with D perhaps TRBD1 (5 bases). Germline CDR1 is LGHNA and CDR2 is YSLEER. The V and J ends lost 0 bases and 5 bases respectively, with 13 bases between them. The CDR3 is 15 residues long. The CDR3 is CASSQDDRPGTEAFF. CDR3 sequence (DNA): TGCGCCAGCAGCCAAGATGACCGCCCAGGGACTGAAGCTTTCTTT.

Within the sample, this clonotype is large. This sequence joins TRBV20-1 and TRBJ1-1, with a possible D match to TRBD1 (5 bases). V lost 0 bases and J lost 4, with 18 bases in between. The V gene's germline CDR1 is DFQATT and CDR2 SNEGSKA (reference sequence). This CDR3 has 16 amino acids. The CDR3 loop reads CSARDRLGVRGTEAFF. DNA of the CDR3: TGCAGTGCTAGAGATCGTTTAGGGGTTCGAGGCACTGAAGCTTTCTTT.

The rearrangement uses TRBV20-1 and TRBJ1-1; D is undetermined. Deletions cut 3 bases from V and 1 base from J, with 6 bases between. The CDR3 covers 12 residues. Germline V CDR1 and CDR2: DFQATT, SNEGSKA (reference sequence). The chain's CDR3 is CSARSGNTEAFF. DNA of the CDR3: TGCAGTGCTAGGTCTGGGAACACTGAAGCTTTCTTT.

The chain employs TRBV20-1 and TRBJ1-1; D uncertain. The CDR3 totals 12 residues. Trimming removed 3 bases from V and 2 bases from J, with 7 bases in between. Germline CDR1 and CDR2: DFQATT and SNEGSKA (reference sequence). CDR3: CSASPGNTEAFF. CDR3 in DNA: TGCAGTGCTAGCCCAGGCAACACTGAAGCTTTCTTT.

V gene TRBV14 combines with J gene TRBJ2-7; maybe TRBD2 (5 bases). Trimming left V 2 bases short and J 2 bases short, with 13 bases between. The CDR3 consists of 15 residues. Germline V gene lookup returns CDR1 SGHDN and CDR2 FVKESK. The CDR3 here is CASSQMSGRPYEQYF. CDR3 sequence (DNA): TGTGCCAGCAGCCAAATGAGCGGCCGCCCCTACGAGCAGTACTTC. The full variable domain, completed using reference TRBV14 and TRBJ2-7, is EAGVTQFPSHSVIEKGQTVTLRCDPISGHDNLYWYRRVMGKEIKFLLHFVKESKQDESGMPNNRFLAERTGGTYSTLKVQPAELEDSGVYFCASSQMSGRPYEQYFGPGTRLTVT.

This chain links TRBV6-5 with TRBJ2-7; D might be TRBD1 (6 bases). The CDR3 loop spans 14 amino acids. The ends were cut back, 3 bases at V and 5 bases at J, with 14 bases in the middle. Germline CDR1 MNHEY, CDR2 SVGAGI. CDR3 nucleotide sequence: TGTGCCAGCAGTTATACAGGGAGTATTCACGAGCAGTACTTC. It translates to CASSYTGSIHEQYF.

This clonotype was counted a few times. This chain links TRBV30 with TRBJ2-2; 12 nucleotides line up with TRBD2. The CDR3 sequence is 16 residues long. From germline, CDR1 is GTSNPN and CDR2 SVGIG (reference sequence). The junction had 2 bases not matched to a gene; V was cut back by 1 base and J by 2 bases. The DNA for the CDR3 is TGTGCCTGGAGTGGACTAGCGGGGGCCAACACCGGGGAGCTGTTTTTT. Amino acids: CAWSGLAGANTGELFF. Using reference TRBV30 and TRBJ2-2 for the parts outside the CDR3, the full variable domain is SQTIHQWPATLVQPVGSPLSLECTVEGTSNPNLYWYRQAAGRGLQLLFYSVGIGQISSEVPQNLSASRPQDRQFILSSKKLLLSDSGFYLCAWSGLAGANTGELFFGEGSRLTVL.

This clonotype was counted a few times. The chain combines TRBV30 with TRBJ2-5; the D is unclear. V was shortened by 0 bases and J by 1 base, with 9 bases between the two germline ends. The CDR3 is 14 amino acids. Germline values: CDR1 GTSNPN, CDR2 SVGIG (reference sequence). CDR3 residues: CAWSVSALQETQYF. The CDR3 DNA reads TGTGCCTGGAGTGTATCAGCCCTCCAAGAGACCCAGTACTTC.

The rearrangement joins TRBV6-2 or TRBV6-3 to TRBJ1-1; D may be TRBD1 (6 bases). Trimming took off 4 bases at V and 1 base at J, with 13 bases between the two ends. Looked up from germline, CDR1 is MNHEY and CDR2 is SVGEGT. The CDR3 is 15 residues long. The CDR3 spells CASSFFSTGNTEAFF. The CDR3 nucleotides are TGTGCCAGCAGTTTTTTCTCGACAGGGAACACTGAAGCTTTCTTT.

The chain joins TRBV7-9 to TRBJ2-1, with D unclear. V was cut by 5 bases and J by 0 bases, with 17 bases left in between. CDR1 and CDR2 (germline): SEHNR, FQNEAQ (reference sequence). The CDR3 length is 17 residues. CDR3 nucleotides: TGTGCCAGCAGCCCCTCGCCTCGTGCGAGCTCCTACAATGAGCAGTTCTTC. It translates to CASSPSPRASSYNEQFF. The complete variable domain, with remaining parts taken from reference TRBV7-9 and TRBJ2-1, reads DTGVSQNPRHKITKRGQNVTFRCDPISEHNRLYWYRQTLGQGPEFLTYFQNEAQLEKSRLLSDRFSAERPKGSFSTLEIQRTEQGDSAMYLCASSPSPRASSYNEQFFGPGTRLTVL.

The chain joins TRBV24-1 to TRBJ2-3, with D tentatively TRBD1 (6 bases). The germline gives CDR1 KGHDR, CDR2 SFDVKD. The germline V and J ends were trimmed by 5 bases and 5 bases, with 19 bases remaining between them. CDR3 length: 16 amino acids. The CDR3 protein is CATSARDNLLGDTQYF. CDR3 DNA: TGTGCCACCAGTGCCCGGGACAATCTATTAGGAGATACGCAGTATTTT.

This clonotype appeared a few times. This chain uses TRBV20-1 with TRBJ1-2; D is ambiguous. Germline V gene sequence: CDR1 DFQATT, CDR2 SNEGSKA (reference sequence). The CDR3 loop spans 14 amino acids. The ends were cut back, 0 bases at V and 5 bases at J, with 13 bases in the middle. CDR3 protein: CSARDTGRTYGYTF. CDR3 DNA: TGCAGTGCTAGAGATACCGGACGAACTTATGGCTACACCTTC.

CDR3 protein: CASSYSQGTRKEAYGYTF. The CDR3 bases are TGTGCCAGCAGTTACTCACAGGGAACGCGCAAGGAAGCTTATGGCTACACCTTC. J is TRBJ1-2 and V is TRBV6-5, with D possibly matching TRBD1 (6 bases). The germline V gene encodes CDR1 MNHEY and CDR2 SVGAGI. This CDR3 has 18 residues. V lost 0 bases, J lost 5 bases, and 22 bases lay in between.

The chain carries TRBV30 and TRBJ1-1, with 7 bases matching TRBD1. This CDR3 is built from 15 residues. Trimming cost V 7 bases and J 2 bases; bases outside gene matches: 13. Per the germline V gene, CDR1 is GTSNPN and CDR2 is SVGIG (reference sequence). This CDR3 reads CASTGSTGLNTEAFF. The CDR3 coding sequence is TGTGCCTCGACAGGGTCAACGGGTTTAAACACTGAAGCTTTCTTT.

J is TRBJ2-2 and V is TRBV7-6; D possibly corresponds to TRBD2 (7 bases). The CDR3 has 16 amino acids. Germline values: CDR1 SGHVS, CDR2 FNYEAQ. V lost 5 bases and J lost 0, with 13 bases in between. CDR3 bases: TGTGCCAGCAGCCTTGGGCGGGGGCCGAACACCGGGGAGCTGTTTTTT. Protein: CASSLGRGPNTGELFF.

This sequence joins TRBV20-1 and TRBJ1-1; unclear D gene. The CDR3 has 15 amino acids. CDR1 DFQATT and CDR2 SNEGSKA come from the germline V gene (reference sequence). The V end was cut by 8 bases, the J end by 0 bases, with 19 bases between. The CDR3 DNA follows: TGCAGTTTTGAGCAGGCTTGGGGTATGAACACTGAAGCTTTCTTT. Translating it yields CSFEQAWGMNTEAFF.

This clonotype was observed a few times. The chain joins TRBV6-5 to TRBJ1-2; no reliable D call. Germline CDR1 is MNHEY and CDR2 is SVGAGI. V was clipped by 4 bases and J by 9 bases, with 12 bases between them. CDR3 size: 12 residues. In DNA, the CDR3 is TGTGCCAGCAGTTTCGCCCGGGAGAGCTACACCTTC. Its protein product is CASSFARESYTF.

The V call is TRBV12-3 or TRBV12-4, the J call TRBJ1-2; D is uncertain. The CDR3 is made up of 13 amino acids. Trimming left V 4 bases short and J 5 bases short, with 11 bases between. The CDR3 region has the DNA TGTGCCAGCAGTTACACAGAAAGTTATGGCTACACCTTC. This translates into CASSYTESYGYTF.

In its sample, this clonotype was seen a few times. V and J are TRBV7-8 and TRBJ1-2; D gene uncertain. The V gene lost 1 base and the J gene lost 2 bases, with 11 bases spanning the gap. Germline values: CDR1 SGHVS, CDR2 FQNEAQ. The CDR3 covers 15 residues. The CDR3 reads CASSLVAGSNYGYTF. For the CDR3, the DNA is TGTGCCAGCAGCTTAGTGGCAGGCTCGAACTATGGCTACACCTTC. Variable domain in full (rest from reference TRBV7-8 and TRBJ1-2): GAGVSQSPRYKVAKRGQDVALRCDPISGHVSLFWYQQALGQGPEFLTYFQNEAQLDKSGLPSDRFFAERPEGSVSTLKIQRTQQEDSAVYLCASSLVAGSNYGYTFGSGTRLTVV.

V usage is TRBV7-2 and J usage is TRBJ2-7, with 7 bases aligning to TRBD1. CDR1 is SGHTA and CDR2 is FQGNSA in the germline V gene. V lost 5 bases, J lost 4 bases, and 8 bases stayed unmatched. There are 14 residues in the CDR3. In DNA form, the CDR3 reads TGTGCCAGCAGCCCTCAGACAGGGCAGTACGAGCAGTACTTC. Residues: CASSPQTGQYEQYF.

The J gene is TRBJ2-3, the V gene TRBV10-1; D is perhaps TRBD1 or TRBD2 (6 bases each). Germline V gene sequence: CDR1 WNHNN, CDR2 SYGVQD (reference sequence). The CDR3 is 15 amino acids. V gave up 3 bases and J gave up 3 bases, with 13 bases separating them. The CDR3 is CASSDGGGLTDTQYF. CDR3 coding DNA: TGCGCCAGCAGTGATGGAGGGGGTTTGACAGATACGCAGTATTTT.

The table lists this clonotype with a few counts. J is TRBJ1-1 and V is TRBV12-3 or TRBV12-4, with no clear D. The V gene lost 4 bases and the J gene lost 6 bases, with 15 bases spanning the gap. The length of the CDR3 is 14 residues. CDR3 region: CASSSSTVRAEAFF. In DNA, the CDR3 is TGTGCCAGCAGTTCCTCCACCGTCCGGGCTGAAGCTTTCTTT.

The chain couples TRBV20-1 to TRBJ2-7, with D uncertain. Germline CDR1 and CDR2: DFQATT and SNEGSKA (reference sequence). Trimming left V 0 bases short and J 1 base short, with 16 bases between. This CDR3 has 16 residues. CDR3: CSARDPRRVASYEQYF. In nucleotides, the CDR3 is TGCAGTGCTAGAGATCCTAGACGGGTCGCTTCCTACGAGCAGTACTTC.

V usage is TRBV6-2 or TRBV6-3 and J usage is TRBJ1-1, with TRBD1 as a possible D gene (5 bases). V lost 3 bases and J lost 0, with 8 bases in between. This CDR3 is built from 14 residues. Germline values: CDR1 MNHEY, CDR2 SVGEGT. Here the CDR3 DNA reads TGTGCCAGCAGTTATCGACAGATGAACACTGAAGCTTTCTTT. It translates to CASSYRQMNTEAFF.